The 8 T cell receptor beta chains below were found in one sample sequenced in a study of blood T cell repertoires in COVID-19. Clones were sequenced by immunoSEQ multiplex PCR, and TCRdb holds only the in-frame ones, with some missing. The sample contains around 230,000 clones, roughly 80% of which appear only once. The material sequenced was peripheral blood. These receptors all come from an elderly woman with acute or convalescent COVID-19.

This clone has just a few counts. The chain links TRBV28 to TRBJ1-5; no clear D gene. The CDR3 is 15 amino acids. V lost 2 bases, J lost 6 bases, and 14 bases lay in between. The germline CDR1 and CDR2 sequences are MDHEN and SYDVKM. CDR3: CASSLGRGFLQPQHF. The CDR3 DNA reads TGTGCCAGCAGTTTAGGACGGGGATTTCTTCAGCCCCAGCATTTT.

Comments on this clone: The junction departs from germline at one end; a sequencing error may be responsible. This chain uses TRBV7-7 with TRBJ2-3; 11 positions match TRBD2. Germline CDR1 and CDR2: SSHAT and FNYEAQ (reference sequence). The CDR3 runs to 15 residues. As DNA, the CDR3 is TGTGCTAGCAGCCCTCTAGCGGGGGGAGGAGATACGCAGTATTTT. It specifies CASSPLAGGGDTQYF.

Turning to this clone: This sample includes further DNA sequences coding for the same CDR3. V and J are TRBV6-5 and TRBJ1-1, with 8 positions matching TRBD1. CDR1 and CDR2 from the germline V gene are MNHEY and SVGAGI. With 6 bases clipped from V and 1 base from J, the junction kept 1 base outside the gene matches. There are 13 residues in the CDR3. CDR3 in DNA: TGTGCCAGCAGGACAGGGGAGAACACTGAAGCTTTCTTT. Protein sequence: CASRTGENTEAFF.

This clone was seen only a few times. This chain uses TRBV2 with TRBJ1-4, with a possible D match to TRBD1 (6 bases). Trimming took 3 bases from V and 5 from J, leaving 10 bases between them. CDR3 length equals 14 residues. Germline V lookup: CDR1 SNHLY, CDR2 FYNNEI. The CDR3 loop is CASSDVGGNEKLFF. The CDR3 coding sequence is TGTGCCAGCAGTGACGTAGGGGGAAATGAAAAACTGTTTTTT.

The rearrangement joins TRBV19 to TRBJ2-5; D remains unclear. Trimming stripped 8 bases from V and 1 base from J, with 11 bases between. In germline, CDR1 is LNHDA, CDR2 SQIVND (reference sequence). The CDR3 sequence is 13 residues long. The CDR3 reads CASSGAVQETQYF. CDR3 sequence (DNA): TGTGCCAGTTCAGGTGCAGTCCAAGAGACCCAGTACTTC.

The V call is TRBV19, the J call TRBJ2-3, with 10 positions matching TRBD1. CDR3 size: 16 residues. Trimming at V came to 6 bases and at J to 2 bases, leaving 8 bases not matched to a gene. CDR1 is LNHDA and CDR2 is SQIVND in the germline V gene (reference sequence). The CDR3: CASSETGGSFTDTQYF. In DNA, the CDR3 is TGTGCCAGTAGCGAGACAGGGGGCTCCTTCACAGATACGCAGTATTTT. Combining the CDR3 with reference TRBV19 and TRBJ2-3 gives the whole variable domain DGGITQSPKYLFRKEGQNVTLSCEQNLNHDAMYWYRQDPGQGLRLIYYSQIVNDFQKGDIAEGYSVSREKKESFPLTVTSAQKNPTAFYLCASSETGGSFTDTQYFGPGTRLTVL.

This chain uses TRBV25-1 with TRBJ2-7; D might be TRBD1 (6 bases). Deletions cut 6 bases from V and 6 bases from J, with 6 bases between. This CDR3 spans 10 amino acids. Germline V CDR1 and CDR2: MGHDK, SYGVNS. The CDR3 loop reads CASSRGEQYF. The CDR3 DNA is TGTGCCAGCAGCAGGGGCGAGCAGTACTTC.

The genes are TRBV9 and TRBJ1-1; no clear D. This CDR3 contains 15 residues. Germline-derived CDR1 and CDR2 are SGDLS and YYNGEE. V lost 0 bases, J lost 1 base, and 10 bases lay in between. CDR3 DNA sequence: TGTGCCAGCAGCGTAGGTCCGGGTTCGAACACTGAAGCTTTCTTT. It specifies CASSVGPGSNTEAFF.